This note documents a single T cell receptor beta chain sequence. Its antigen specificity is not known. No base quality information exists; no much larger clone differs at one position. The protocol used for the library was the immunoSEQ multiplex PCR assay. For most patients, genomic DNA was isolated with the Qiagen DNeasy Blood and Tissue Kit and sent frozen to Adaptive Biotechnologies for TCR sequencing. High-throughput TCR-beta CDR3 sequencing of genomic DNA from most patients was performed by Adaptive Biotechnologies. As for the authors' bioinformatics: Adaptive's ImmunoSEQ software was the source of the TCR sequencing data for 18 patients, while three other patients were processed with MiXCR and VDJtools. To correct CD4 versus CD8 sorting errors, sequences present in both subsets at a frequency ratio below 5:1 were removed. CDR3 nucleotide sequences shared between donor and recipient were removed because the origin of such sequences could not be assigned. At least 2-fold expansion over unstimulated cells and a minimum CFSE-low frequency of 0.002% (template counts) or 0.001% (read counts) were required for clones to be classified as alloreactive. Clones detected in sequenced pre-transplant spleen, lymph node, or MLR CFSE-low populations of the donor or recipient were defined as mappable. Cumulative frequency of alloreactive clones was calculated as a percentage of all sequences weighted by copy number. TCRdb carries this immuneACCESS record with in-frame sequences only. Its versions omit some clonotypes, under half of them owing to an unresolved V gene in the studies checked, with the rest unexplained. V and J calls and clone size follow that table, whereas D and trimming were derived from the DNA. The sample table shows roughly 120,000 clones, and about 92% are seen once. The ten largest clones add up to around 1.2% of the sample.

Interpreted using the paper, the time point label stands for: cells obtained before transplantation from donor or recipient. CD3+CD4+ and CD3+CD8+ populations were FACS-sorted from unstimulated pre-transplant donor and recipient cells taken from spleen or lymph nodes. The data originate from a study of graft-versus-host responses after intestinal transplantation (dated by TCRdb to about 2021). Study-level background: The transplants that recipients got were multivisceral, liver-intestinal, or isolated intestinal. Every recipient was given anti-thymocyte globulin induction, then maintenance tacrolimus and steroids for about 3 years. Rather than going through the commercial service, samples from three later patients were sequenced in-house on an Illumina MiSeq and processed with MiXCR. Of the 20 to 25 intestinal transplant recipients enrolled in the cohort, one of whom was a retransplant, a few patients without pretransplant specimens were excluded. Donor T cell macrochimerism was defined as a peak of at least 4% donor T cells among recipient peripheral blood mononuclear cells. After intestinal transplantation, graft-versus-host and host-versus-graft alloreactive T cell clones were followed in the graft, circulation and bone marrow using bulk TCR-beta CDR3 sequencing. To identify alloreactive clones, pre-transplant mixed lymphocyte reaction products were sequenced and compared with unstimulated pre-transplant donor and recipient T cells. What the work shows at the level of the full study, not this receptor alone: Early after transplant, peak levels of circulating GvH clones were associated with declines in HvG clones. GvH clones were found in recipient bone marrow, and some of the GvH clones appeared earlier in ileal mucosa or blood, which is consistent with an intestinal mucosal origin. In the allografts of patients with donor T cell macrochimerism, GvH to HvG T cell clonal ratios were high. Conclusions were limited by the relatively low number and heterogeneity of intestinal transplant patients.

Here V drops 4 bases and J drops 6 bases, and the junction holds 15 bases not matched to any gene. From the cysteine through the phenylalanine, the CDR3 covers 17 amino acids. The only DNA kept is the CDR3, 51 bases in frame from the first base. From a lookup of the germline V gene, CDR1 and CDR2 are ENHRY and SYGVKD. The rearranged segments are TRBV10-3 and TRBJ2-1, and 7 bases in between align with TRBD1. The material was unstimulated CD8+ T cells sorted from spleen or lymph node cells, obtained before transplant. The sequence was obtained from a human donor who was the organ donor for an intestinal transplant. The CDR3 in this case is CAISGHLGGSLFNEQFF. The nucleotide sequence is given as TGTGCCATCAGTGGCCACTTAGGGGGCAGTCTTTTCAATGAGCAGTTCTTC.